This T cell receptor beta chain was recorded in a study of beta chain features in type 1 diabetes. This CDR3 is 15 amino acids long. The germline gives CDR1 SGHTA, CDR2 FQGTGA. Deletions cut 0 bases from V and 5 bases from J, with 13 bases between. This clone occurred once. The antigen is undetermined. Sequencing targeted expressed TCRB transcripts, as all isolated RNA had been reverse transcribed. It was found that naive, central memory and regulatory T cell samples averaged around 3.5 million reads. TCRdb keeps only in-frame clones here, not all; method: immunoSEQ multiplex PCR. The profile covers 500,000 to 650,000 clones, with 9.5% to 15% appearing a single time and more than 0.09% taken by the ten largest. Study outcomes and limitations: VDJ junctions from type 1 diabetes patients carried fewer insertions and larger deletions. Significant though moderate, a shortening of TCRB CDR3s appeared in all four CD4+ subsets of Type 1 diabetes patients.

This receptor was obtained from a man aged 25 to 45 with type 1 diabetes. The chain joins TRBV7-3 to TRBJ2-5, with D maybe TRBD1 (5 bases). Source material: naive CD4+ T cells from blood. CDR3 in DNA: TGTGCCAGCAGCTTAACAGGGGATGGGGTGGAGACCCAGTACTTC. This gives the protein CASSLTGDGVETQYF. Combining the CDR3 with reference TRBV7-3 and TRBJ2-5 gives the whole variable domain GAGVSQTPSNKVTEKGKYVELRCDPISGHTALYWYRQSLGQGPEFLIYFQGTGAADDSGLPNDRFFAVRPEGSVSTLKIQRTERGDSAVYLCASSLTGDGVETQYFGPGTRLLVL.